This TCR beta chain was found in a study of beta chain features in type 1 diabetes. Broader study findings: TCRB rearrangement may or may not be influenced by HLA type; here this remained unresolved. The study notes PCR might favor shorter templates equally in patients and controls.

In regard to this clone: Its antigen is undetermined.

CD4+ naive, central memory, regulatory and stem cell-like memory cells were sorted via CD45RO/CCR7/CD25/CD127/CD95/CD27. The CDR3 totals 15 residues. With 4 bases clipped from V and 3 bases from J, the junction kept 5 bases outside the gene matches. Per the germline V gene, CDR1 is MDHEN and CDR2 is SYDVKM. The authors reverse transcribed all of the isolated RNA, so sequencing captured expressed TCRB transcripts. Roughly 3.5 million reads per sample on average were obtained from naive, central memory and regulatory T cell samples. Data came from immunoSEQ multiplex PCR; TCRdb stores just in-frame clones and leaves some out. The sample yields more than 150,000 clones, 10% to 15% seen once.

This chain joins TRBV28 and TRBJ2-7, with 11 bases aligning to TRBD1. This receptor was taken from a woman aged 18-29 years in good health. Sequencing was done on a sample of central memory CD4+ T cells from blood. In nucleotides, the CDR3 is TGTGCCAGCAGTTCGCCCGGGACAGGGGGCTACGAGCAGTACTTC. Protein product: CASSSPGTGGYEQYF.